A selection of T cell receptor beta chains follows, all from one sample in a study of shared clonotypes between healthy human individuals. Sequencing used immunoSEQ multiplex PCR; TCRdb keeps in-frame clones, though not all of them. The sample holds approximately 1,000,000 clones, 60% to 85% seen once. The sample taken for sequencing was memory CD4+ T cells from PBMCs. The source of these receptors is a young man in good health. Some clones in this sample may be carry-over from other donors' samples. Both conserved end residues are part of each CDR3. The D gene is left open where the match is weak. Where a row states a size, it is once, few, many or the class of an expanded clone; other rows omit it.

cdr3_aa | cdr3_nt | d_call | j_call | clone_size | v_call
CASSTLGRPLYF | TGTGCCAGCAGCACACTAGGGCGGCCCTTGTACTTC | . | TRBJ2-5 | . | TRBV28
CASSQRGGEQFF | TGTGCCAGCAGCCAAAGGGGCGGTGAGCAGTTCTTC | . | TRBJ2-1 | . | TRBV14
CASSLVVAGTYEQYF | TGTGCCAGCAGCTTAGTCGTAGCGGGAACGTACGAGCAGTACTTC | TRBD2 | TRBJ2-7 | . | TRBV7-9
CASSPLMRARIGGYTF | TGTGCCAGCAGCCCCCTCATGAGGGCCAGGATAGGTGGCTACACCTTC | . | TRBJ1-2 | . | TRBV11-2
CASSLGLDNTEAFF | TGCGCCAGCAGCTTGGGCTTAGACAACACTGAAGCTTTCTTT | . | TRBJ1-1 | . | TRBV5-1
CASSWTTPYTEAFF | TGTGCCAGCAGCTGGACTACACCATACACTGAAGCTTTCTTT | . | TRBJ1-1 | . | TRBV7-2
CASSHQHIQNTEAFF | TGTGCCAGCAGTCACCAGCACATCCAGAACACTGAAGCTTTCTTT | . | TRBJ1-1 | . | TRBV28
CASSPFTGTSGRWQFF | TGTGCCAGCTCACCGTTCACCGGGACTAGCGGGAGATGGCAGTTCTTC | TRBD2 | TRBJ2-1 | . | TRBV18
CASSLGTEAFF | TGCGCCAGCAGCTTGGGGACTGAAGCTTTCTTT | . | TRBJ1-1 | . | TRBV5-1
CASSLVGERTYEQYF | TGTGCCAGCAGCTTAGTGGGAGAGCGCACCTACGAGCAGTACTTC | . | TRBJ2-7 | . | TRBV7-2
CASSLGGGNSYNEQFF | TGTGCCAGCAGCTTGGGGGGCGGAAACTCCTACAATGAGCAGTTCTTC | . | TRBJ2-1 | . | TRBV5-5
CASSYTQGQSSGANVLTF | TGTGCCAGCAGCTACACACAGGGACAAAGCTCTGGGGCCAACGTCCTGACTTTC | . | TRBJ2-6 | many | TRBV7-9
CASSLTGRSYTF | TGTGCCAGCAGCTTAACCGGTAGGAGCTACACCTTC | . | TRBJ1-2 | . | TRBV7-3
CSVPSGRRSYNEQFF | TGCAGCGTCCCTAGCGGGAGACGATCCTACAATGAGCAGTTCTTC | TRBD2 | TRBJ2-1 | . | TRBV29-1
CASSPTGLVAFF | TGTGCCAGCAGCCCTACAGGGTTGGTAGCTTTCTTT | . | TRBJ1-1 | . | TRBV28
CASRAETYEQYF | TGCGCCAGCCGGGCTGAGACCTACGAGCAGTACTTC | . | TRBJ2-7 | . | TRBV5-1
CASSPGTWDEAFF | TGCGCCAGCAGCCCCGGGACCTGGGATGAAGCTTTCTTT | . | TRBJ1-1 | . | TRBV5-1
CASSLVGGGNTEAFF | TGCGCCAGCAGCTTGGTAGGGGGCGGGAACACTGAAGCTTTCTTT | TRBD1 | TRBJ1-1 | . | TRBV5-1
CASSPRGQTYEQYF | TGTGCCAGCAGTCCCCGGGGGCAAACCTACGAGCAGTACTTC | . | TRBJ2-7 | . | TRBV27
CAISERDTQYF | TGTGCCATCAGTGAACGAGATACGCAGTATTTT | . | TRBJ2-3 | . | TRBV10-3
CASSLLMGAGELFF | TGTGCCAGCAGCTTATTAATGGGGGCCGGGGAGCTGTTTTTT | . | TRBJ2-2 | few | TRBV7-9
CASRYPEGNYEQYF | TGTGCCAGCAGATACCCCGAGGGCAACTACGAGCAGTACTTC | . | TRBJ2-7 | . | TRBV28
CASSGQSRAEAFF | TGTGCCAGCAGCGGACAGTCACGGGCTGAAGCTTTCTTT | . | TRBJ1-1 | . | TRBV2
CASKKGTALYGYTF | TGTGCCAGCAAGAAAGGGACAGCTCTCTATGGCTACACCTTC | TRBD1 | TRBJ1-2 | . | TRBV5-6
CASSLLRGPTGELFF | TGTGCCAGCAGTTTACTCAGGGGTCCGACCGGGGAGCTGTTTTTT | . | TRBJ2-2 | few | TRBV27
CASNGGQGQPQHF | TGTGCCAGCAATGGGGGGCAGGGTCAGCCCCAGCATTTT | . | TRBJ1-5 | . | TRBV2
CASTPEGEGTEAFF | TGTGCCAGTACCCCAGAGGGGGAAGGCACTGAAGCTTTCTTT | . | TRBJ1-1 | . | TRBV19
CASSYVGTDKGYTF | TGTGCCAGCAGTTACGTAGGGACCGACAAGGGCTACACCTTC | . | TRBJ1-2 | . | TRBV6-5
CASSLGRGMETQYF | TGCGCCAGCAGCTTGGGTCGGGGGATGGAGACCCAGTACTTC | . | TRBJ2-5 | . | TRBV5-1